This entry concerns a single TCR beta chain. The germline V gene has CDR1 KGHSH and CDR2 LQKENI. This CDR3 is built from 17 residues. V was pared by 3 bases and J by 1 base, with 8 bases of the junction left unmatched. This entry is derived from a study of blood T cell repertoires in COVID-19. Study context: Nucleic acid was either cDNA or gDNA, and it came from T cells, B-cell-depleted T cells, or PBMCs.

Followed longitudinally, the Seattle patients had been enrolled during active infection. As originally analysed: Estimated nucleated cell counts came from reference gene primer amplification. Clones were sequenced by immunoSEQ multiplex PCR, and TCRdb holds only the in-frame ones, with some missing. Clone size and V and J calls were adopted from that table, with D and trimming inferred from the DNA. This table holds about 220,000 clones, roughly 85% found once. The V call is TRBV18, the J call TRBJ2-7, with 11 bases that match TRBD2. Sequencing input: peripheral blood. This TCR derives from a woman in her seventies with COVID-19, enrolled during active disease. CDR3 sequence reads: CASSPEGLAVPSYEQYF. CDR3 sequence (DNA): TGTGCCAGCTCACCGGAGGGACTAGCGGTTCCGTCCTACGAGCAGTACTTC.